The rows below give T cell receptor beta chains drawn from one sample of a study of shared clonotypes between healthy human individuals. Generated by immunoSEQ multiplex PCR, the TCRdb table keeps only in-frame clones and is missing some. The repertoire holds about 600,000 clones, with roughly four fifths as singletons. Sequencing was done on a sample of PBMCs. The receptors come from a woman aged 40-49 years in good health. Some clones in this sample may be carry-over from other donors' samples. The conserved cysteine and the conserved F or W are not part of the CDR3 here. A D gene is named only where the DNA matches it firmly.

j_call: TRBJ2-7
d_call: TRBD2
cdr3_length: 10
v_call: TRBV19
cdr3_aa: ASGLAGYKQY

j_call: TRBJ2-5
d_call: TRBD1
cdr3_length: 11
v_call: TRBV19
cdr3_aa: AGPDRGWRTQY

j_call: TRBJ2-2
d_call: TRBD2
cdr3_length: 15
v_call: TRBV28
cdr3_aa: ASSPRLGAGDTGELF

j_call: TRBJ2-5
d_call: NA
cdr3_length: 15
v_call: TRBV7-9
cdr3_aa: ASSLGVAGPPEETQY

j_call: TRBJ2-7
d_call: NA
cdr3_length: 14
v_call: TRBV7-2
cdr3_aa: ASSPLPAGLGYEQY

j_call: TRBJ1-4
d_call: NA
cdr3_length: 12
v_call: TRBV29-1
cdr3_aa: SVGDRQPNEKLF

j_call: TRBJ1-2
d_call: NA
cdr3_length: 12
v_call: TRBV5-4
cdr3_aa: ASSPRGGGYGYT

j_call: TRBJ2-5
d_call: NA
cdr3_length: 12
v_call: TRBV11-2
cdr3_aa: ASSSDWIQETQY

j_call: TRBJ2-2
d_call: NA
cdr3_length: 10
v_call: TRBV27
cdr3_aa: ASSDFTGELF

j_call: TRBJ1-5
d_call: NA
cdr3_length: 8
v_call: TRBV28
cdr3_aa: ASNHRPQH

j_call: TRBJ2-7
d_call: TRBD1
cdr3_length: 11
v_call: TRBV5-4
cdr3_aa: ASSPGQGLEQY

j_call: TRBJ2-3
d_call: TRBD1
cdr3_length: 13
v_call: TRBV29-1
cdr3_aa: SVQTGTGDLLAQY

j_call: TRBJ1-6
d_call: TRBD1
cdr3_length: 14
v_call: TRBV7-6
cdr3_aa: ASSLMDRGTNSPLH

j_call: TRBJ1-2
d_call: TRBD1
cdr3_length: 13
v_call: TRBV28
cdr3_aa: ASSFGDRGRYGYT

j_call: TRBJ2-3
d_call: NA
cdr3_length: 10
v_call: TRBV4-1
cdr3_aa: ASSQVADTQY

j_call: TRBJ1-2
d_call: TRBD1
cdr3_length: 11
v_call: TRBV29-1
cdr3_aa: SVADRENYGYT

j_call: TRBJ2-3
d_call: TRBD2
cdr3_length: 13
v_call: TRBV5-1
cdr3_aa: ASSLGGGRTDTQY

j_call: TRBJ2-5
d_call: TRBD1
cdr3_length: 12
v_call: TRBV29-1
cdr3_aa: SAFRDRDLETQY

j_call: TRBJ2-5
d_call: NA
cdr3_length: 12
v_call: TRBV7-3
cdr3_aa: ASSPAGTDETQY

j_call: TRBJ2-7
d_call: TRBD2
cdr3_length: 14
v_call: TRBV15
cdr3_aa: ATSRGLAGAWYEQY

j_call: TRBJ2-5
d_call: NA
cdr3_length: 12
v_call: TRBV5-1
cdr3_aa: ASSLGFHGETQY

j_call: TRBJ1-2
d_call: TRBD1
cdr3_length: 12
v_call: TRBV6-4
cdr3_aa: ASRPGQGSYGYT

j_call: TRBJ2-2
d_call: NA
cdr3_length: 14
v_call: TRBV28
cdr3_aa: ASSFPRGAGTGELF

j_call: TRBJ2-6
d_call: TRBD2
cdr3_length: 14
v_call: TRBV11-3
cdr3_aa: ASSPRGGTGANVPT

j_call: TRBJ1-1
d_call: NA
cdr3_length: 12
v_call: TRBV5-6
cdr3_aa: ASSVGPHNTEAF

j_call: TRBJ2-1
d_call: NA
cdr3_length: 13
v_call: TRBV15
cdr3_aa: ATSRGPDKYNEQF

j_call: TRBJ1-2
d_call: NA
cdr3_length: 13
v_call: TRBV10-3
cdr3_aa: AIGANAADLYGYT

j_call: TRBJ2-5
d_call: NA
cdr3_length: 13
v_call: TRBV7-2
cdr3_aa: ASSPFGRGQETQY

j_call: TRBJ2-3
d_call: TRBD1
cdr3_length: 11
v_call: TRBV2
cdr3_aa: ASTGQGLNTQY

j_call: TRBJ2-7
d_call: NA
cdr3_length: 12
v_call: TRBV28
cdr3_aa: ASSLSPLVYEQY

j_call: TRBJ2-7
d_call: NA
cdr3_length: 11
v_call: TRBV4-1
cdr3_aa: ASSQELAREQY

j_call: TRBJ2-3
d_call: NA
cdr3_length: 12
v_call: TRBV2
cdr3_aa: ASSRQGSGDTQY

j_call: TRBJ1-2
d_call: NA
cdr3_length: 13
v_call: TRBV21-1
cdr3_aa: ASTISTFPGYGYT

j_call: TRBJ2-7
d_call: NA
cdr3_length: 10
v_call: TRBV5-5
cdr3_aa: ASSGDFYEQY

j_call: TRBJ2-1
d_call: NA
cdr3_length: 14
v_call: TRBV9
cdr3_aa: ASSPGIRAGDNEQF

j_call: TRBJ2-7
d_call: NA
cdr3_length: 11
v_call: TRBV25-1
cdr3_aa: ASSGSGTYEQY

j_call: TRBJ2-7
d_call: TRBD2
cdr3_length: 13
v_call: TRBV15
cdr3_aa: ATSRAGGTTYEQY

j_call: TRBJ1-1
d_call: NA
cdr3_length: 11
v_call: TRBV2
cdr3_aa: ASKQYMNTEAF

j_call: TRBJ1-1
d_call: NA
cdr3_length: 11
v_call: TRBV13
cdr3_aa: ASRIGPDTEAF

j_call: TRBJ1-1
d_call: NA
cdr3_length: 12
v_call: TRBV19
cdr3_aa: ASILGGANTEAF

j_call: TRBJ2-2
d_call: NA
cdr3_length: 14
v_call: TRBV4-1
cdr3_aa: ASSQEYRVLTGELF

j_call: TRBJ2-5
d_call: TRBD1
cdr3_length: 16
v_call: TRBV5-4
cdr3_aa: ASSFGLVTGSNRKTQY

j_call: TRBJ1-4
d_call: NA
cdr3_length: 12
v_call: TRBV7-9
cdr3_aa: ASSLGGLAGKLF